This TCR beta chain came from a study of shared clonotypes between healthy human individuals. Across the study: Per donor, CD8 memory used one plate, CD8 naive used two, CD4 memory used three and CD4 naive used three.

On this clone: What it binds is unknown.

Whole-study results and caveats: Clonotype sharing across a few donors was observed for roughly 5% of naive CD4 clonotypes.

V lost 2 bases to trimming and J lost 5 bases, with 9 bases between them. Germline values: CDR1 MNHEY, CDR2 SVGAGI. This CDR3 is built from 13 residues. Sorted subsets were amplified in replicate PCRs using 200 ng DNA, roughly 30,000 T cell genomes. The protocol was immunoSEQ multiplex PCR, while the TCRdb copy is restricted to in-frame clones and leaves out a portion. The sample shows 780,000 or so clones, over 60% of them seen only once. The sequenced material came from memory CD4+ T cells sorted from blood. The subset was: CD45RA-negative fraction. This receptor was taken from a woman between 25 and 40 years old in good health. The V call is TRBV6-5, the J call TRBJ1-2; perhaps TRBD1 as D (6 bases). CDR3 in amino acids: CASSYDRRYGYTF. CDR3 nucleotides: TGTGCCAGCAGTTACGACAGGAGGTATGGCTACACCTTC.